A selection of T cell receptor beta chains follows, all from one sample in a study of identical twins. One entry per CDR3 protein, called by TCRdb with MiXCR from the 5' RACE reads. Of nearly 900,000 distinct CDR3 sequences in the sample, about 12% were seen once. Another study also made use of these data, one on yellow fever vaccine responses in identical twins.

The sample was PBMCs. The receptors were gathered from a woman between 18 and 29 years old in good health. The CDR3 runs from the conserved cysteine through the conserved F or W. The D gene is left open where the match is weak. Expanded clones get a size class; other rows say once, few or many, or leave the size out.

J	size	D	V	CDR3	DNA
TRBJ1-1	many	NA	TRBV2	CASSPRPGTEAFF	TGTGCCAGCAGCCCACGCCCCGGGACTGAAGCTTTCTTT
TRBJ2-4	NA	NA	TRBV4-1	CASSEGYSEGAKNIQYF	TGCGCCAGCAGCGAGGGGTATTCAGAGGGGGCCAAAAACATTCAGTACTTC
TRBJ2-2	NA	NA	TRBV20-1	CSARDRGAANTGELFF	TGCAGTGCTAGAGATCGGGGGGCAGCGAACACCGGGGAGCTGTTTTTT
TRBJ1-2	few	NA	TRBV12-3/TRBV12-4	CASSFGQNNYGYTF	TGTGCCAGCAGTTTTGGGCAGAATAACTATGGCTACACCTTC
TRBJ1-1	few	NA	TRBV29-1	CSVVGYRNTEAFF	TGCAGCGTTGTTGGATACAGGAACACTGAAGCTTTCTTT
TRBJ2-1	few	NA	TRBV5-5	CASSPVGSVEQFF	TGTGCCAGCAGCCCCGTGGGGTCGGTTGAGCAGTTCTTC
TRBJ2-3	few	TRBD2	TRBV7-2	CASSLGTSDPTDTQYF	TGTGCCAGCAGCCTCGGGACTAGCGACCCCACAGATACGCAGTATTTT
TRBJ2-7	NA	NA	TRBV7-2	CASSAQPEQIYEQYF	TGTGCCAGCAGCGCACAACCGGAACAGATATACGAGCAGTACTTC
TRBJ2-1	few	TRBD1	TRBV6-1	CASTRKGAGSDEQFF	TGTGCCAGCACCCGAAAGGGGGCGGGTAGCGATGAGCAGTTCTTC
TRBJ2-5	few	NA	TRBV5-1	CASSTSTGRRETQYF	TGCGCCAGCAGCACCTCGACAGGGAGGAGGGAGACCCAGTACTTC
TRBJ2-7	few	NA	TRBV10-3	CAISDTGDAYEQYF	TGTGCCATCAGTGATACGGGGGATGCCTACGAGCAGTACTTC
TRBJ2-4	few	NA	TRBV27	CASQGGPPWQNIQYF	TGTGCCAGCCAAGGGGGACCCCCCTGGCAAAACATTCAGTACTTC
TRBJ1-2	NA	TRBD1	TRBV11-2	CASSLDSSWLDRIYTF	TGTGCCAGCAGCTTAGATAGTAGCTGGTTGGACAGGATCTACACCTTC
TRBJ1-6	few	NA	TRBV4-1	CASSQEGGSYNSPLHF	TGCGCCAGCAGCCAAGAGGGGGGCTCCTATAATTCACCCCTCCACTTT
TRBJ2-1	many	TRBD1	TRBV29-1	CSGTTGTGGRNEQFF	TGCAGCGGGACTACCGGGACAGGGGGGAGAAATGAGCAGTTCTTC
TRBJ2-1	many	TRBD1	TRBV12-3/TRBV12-4	CASSDRGLGNEQFF	TGTGCCAGCAGTGACAGGGGGCTGGGCAATGAGCAGTTCTTC
TRBJ2-2	many	NA	TRBV12-3/TRBV12-4	CASSVRKENTGELFF	TGTGCCAGCAGCGTCCGGAAGGAGAACACCGGGGAGCTGTTTTTT
TRBJ1-5	few	TRBD1	TRBV6-5	CASSYGQVNQPQHF	TGTGCCAGCAGTTACGGACAGGTCAATCAGCCCCAGCATTTT
TRBJ1-1	few	NA	TRBV6-5	CASSYSILSSVGTEAFF	TGTGCCAGCAGTTACTCGATTTTATCATCGGTGGGCACTGAAGCTTTCTTT
TRBJ1-2	many	NA	TRBV5-1	CASGSVYGYTF	TGCGCCAGCGGAAGTGTCTATGGCTACACCTTC
TRBJ2-5	few	NA	TRBV27	CASSPLVGKETQYF	TGTGCCAGCAGTCCCCTAGTGGGAAAAGAGACCCAGTACTTC
TRBJ2-5	NA	NA	TRBV5-1	CASSLERVVETQYF	TGCGCCAGCAGCTTGGAACGAGTGGTAGAGACCCAGTACTTC
TRBJ2-7	few	TRBD2	TRBV10-1	CASSDSGRIYEQYF	TGCGCCAGCAGTGATAGCGGGAGAATCTACGAGCAGTACTTC